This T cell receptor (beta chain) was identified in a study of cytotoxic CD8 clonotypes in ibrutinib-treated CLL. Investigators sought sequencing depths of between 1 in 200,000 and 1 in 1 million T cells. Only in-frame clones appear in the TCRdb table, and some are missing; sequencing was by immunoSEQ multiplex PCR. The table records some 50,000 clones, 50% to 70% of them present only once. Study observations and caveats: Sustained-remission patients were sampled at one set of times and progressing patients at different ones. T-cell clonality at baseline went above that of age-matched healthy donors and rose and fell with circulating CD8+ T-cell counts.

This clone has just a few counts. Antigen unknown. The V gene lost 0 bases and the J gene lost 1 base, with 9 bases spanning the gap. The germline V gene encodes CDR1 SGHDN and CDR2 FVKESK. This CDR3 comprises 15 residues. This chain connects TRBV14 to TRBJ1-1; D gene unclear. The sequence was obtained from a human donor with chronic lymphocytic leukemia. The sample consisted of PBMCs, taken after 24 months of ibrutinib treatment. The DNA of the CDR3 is TGTGCCAGCAGCCAAGATTTCCTGAGGAACACTGAAGCTTTCTTT. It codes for CASSQDFLRNTEAFF.